This T cell receptor (beta chain) was sequenced during a study of shared clonotypes between healthy human individuals (dated by TCRdb to about 2020). Broadly, across the study: A couple of women and a few men aged 18 to 49 years were included in the cohort. To increase sequencing depth and limit assay-specific biases, different laboratories used diverse techniques to prepare libraries and sequence TCR repertoires. To estimate repertoire size and how much clonotypes are shared between individuals, the study performed deep sequencing of blood TCR repertoires from a few healthy adults. Per donor, three plates each were used for CD4 naive and CD4 memory, two for CD8 naive, and one for CD8 memory. Per donor, leukapheresis produced somewhere between about 0.85 and 8.9 billion PBMCs.

The junction shows trimming of 3 bases on V and 8 bases on J, plus 16 bases between the germline ends. Including cysteine and phenylalanine, the CDR3 has 14 amino acids. Only CDR3 DNA is held: 42 bases, read in frame from base 1. The germline V gene (reference sequence) specifies MNHEY as CDR1 and SMNVEV as CDR2. Using the deep immunoSEQ assay, TCR CDR3 regions were amplified from genomic DNA by multiplex PCR. For each cell subset, the extracted genomic DNA was distributed evenly across all wells of several immunoSEQ 96-well plates, and each plate served as one replicate. For sorted subsets, approximately 210 ng of genomic DNA, equivalent to some 33,000 T cell genomes, went into each replicate PCR. The purified libraries were quantified using a Qubit 3.0 fluorometer, sized with a Bioanalyzer 2100, and then quantified again using the KAPA Library Quantification kit. A separate single-read 150-cycle Illumina NextSeq 550 flow cell was used to sequence each immunoSEQ 96-well plate. In the paper's pipeline: Because the immunoSEQ output included only junctional sequences and no quality scores, the filtering could not be the same as the filtering used for full-length reads. To assign V/J genes and CDR3, sequences were annotated against IMGT germline references using PyIR, a Python wrapper for IgBLAST v1.9. Reads were removed for weak V/J assignments (E-value above 1e-6), missing CDR3, stop codons, out-of-frame junctions, or ambiguous translated residues. V3J clonotypes were defined by identical inferred V gene, J gene, and CDR3 amino acid sequence. To compute the percentage overlap between repertoires, the number of shared unique clonotypes was divided by the size of the smaller repertoire. Three approaches were used to assess repertoire richness: RTK rarefaction, the Chao1 estimator, and Recon v2.1 estimates of unobserved clonotypes. Generation probabilities were computed with OLGA for all TCRbeta clonotypes obtained by the gDNA method from a few donors. In its TCRdb copy, this immuneACCESS table keeps in-frame sequences only and misses some clones. Where compared with another copy, unresolved V genes explain less than half of these, and the others have no known cause. D and trimming were read from the DNA, whereas the V and J calls and clone size are those reported in that table. The sample table holds roughly 2.1 million clones, of which just over 90% were seen once. Roughly 1.7% of the sample is taken by the ten largest.

Points the paper makes about the study in general: Higher generation probabilities were observed for clonotypes shared by all four sorted-subset donors than for non-shared clonotypes. Pairwise subsampling indicated that sequencing depth was expected to affect the degree of clonotype sharing among donors. Even with the large sequencing depth, rarefaction of the sorted-subset datasets indicated that sequencing was incomplete. Sampling was limited to blood, and TCR repertoires in tissue likely differ from TCR repertoires in blood. Across a handful of donors, roughly 5% of naive CD4, approximately 3.6% of naive CD8, about 2.3% of memory CD4, and roughly 0.41% of memory CD8 clonotypes were shared. Naive subsets generally had larger estimated clonotype richness than memory subsets did. Because the study included only a small number of donors, the genetic and exposure-history diversity represented was limited.

Concerning this clone: There is no known antigen for this receptor. Base quality data are lacking; no much larger clone is found one base away.

For the CD8 naive samples, CD45RO-negative cells were positively selected for CCR7, yielding a CD45RA+CCR7+ population from which TemRA cells were excluded. The donors were healthy, HIV-negative adults who had no recently reported acute infections or vaccinations. Every donor was a Caucasian adult living in Nashville, Tennessee, USA. Blood was collected by leukapheresis, and PBMCs were isolated by Ficoll-Histopaque density gradient centrifugation and then cryopreserved in liquid nitrogen vapor phase. Purity and quantity of every magnetically sorted T cell population were checked by analytical flow cytometry. From each sorted fraction, genomic DNA was isolated and quantified by UV absorbance on a Nanodrop 2000c.

The TCR sequence derives from a man aged 18 to 29 in good health. Some clones in this sample may be carry-over from other donors' samples. Material for sequencing was naive CD8+ T cells from PBMCs. This specimen's cell subset or site label, per the study, means: CD45RA+CCR7+. Recombination joined TRBV27 with TRBJ1-2; TRBD1 is possibly the D segment (5 matching bases). CDR3 region: CASSLFSGMNGYTF. The sequence in DNA is TGTGCCAGCAGTTTGTTCTCAGGGATGAACGGCTACACCTTC.